The 14 T cell receptor beta chains in this list originate from one sample, sequenced in a study of graft-versus-host responses after intestinal transplantation. What these receptors recognize is not known. Sequencing was performed with immunoSEQ multiplex PCR; in TCRdb, only in-frame clones are kept and a portion is missing. The repertoire holds more than 100,000 clones, 90% to 95% seen once, with around 0.12% in the top ten. The source was unstimulated CD4+ T cells sorted from spleen or lymph node cells, collected before intestinal transplant. The receptors stem from a human donor who received an intestinal transplant.

This sequence joins TRBV30 and TRBJ2-2, with 15 bases fitting TRBD2. This CDR3 is built from 17 residues. In germline, CDR1 is GTSNPN, CDR2 SVGIG (reference sequence). The ends lost 4 bases at V and 1 base at J; junction bases unmatched: 4. In DNA, the CDR3 is TGTGCCTGGAAAGGGACTAGCGGGAGGTGGAACACCGGGGAGCTGTTTTTT. This translates into CAWKGTSGRWNTGELFF.

The rearrangement joins TRBV7-9 to TRBJ2-1, with no clear D. From germline, CDR1 is SEHNR and CDR2 FQNEAQ (reference sequence). This CDR3 is 12 amino acids long. The V and J ends lost 2 bases and 9 bases respectively, with 8 bases between them. CDR3: CASSLSASEQFF. The DNA for the CDR3 is TGTGCCAGCAGCTTATCGGCTTCTGAGCAGTTCTTC.

The gene calls are TRBV6-4 and TRBJ1-4; D may be TRBD1 (6 bases). This CDR3 has 14 residues. Germline assignment: CDR1 MRHNA and CDR2 SNTAGT. Trimming stripped 5 bases from V and 4 bases from J, with 11 bases between. The CDR3 DNA reads TGTGCCAGCAGTCGGACAGCGAGTAATGAAAAACTGTTTTTT. Translated, it gives CASSRTASNEKLFF.

This clone has a single count. V gene TRBV30 combines with J gene TRBJ2-5, with a tentative D call TRBD1 (5 bases). Germline CDR1 and CDR2: GTSNPN and SVGIG (reference sequence). There are 13 residues in the CDR3. The germline V and J ends were trimmed by 3 bases and 3 bases, with 11 bases remaining between them. The CDR3 protein is CAWSKGREETQYF. CDR3 bases: TGTGCCTGGAGCAAGGGCAGGGAAGAGACCCAGTACTTC.

V usage is TRBV2 and J usage is TRBJ2-3; unclear D gene. Trimming shortened V by 1 base and J by 2 bases, and 4 bases separated the two germline ends. Per germline, CDR1 SNHLY and CDR2 FYNNEI. This CDR3 has 13 amino acids. The DNA of the CDR3 is TGTGCCAGCAGTGAAGACTCCACAGATACGCAGTATTTT. This codes for CASSEDSTDTQYF.

This chain links TRBV28 with TRBJ1-1; D call uncertain. Germline CDR1 MDHEN, CDR2 SYDVKM. There are 16 residues in the CDR3. V lost 5 bases to trimming and J lost 0 bases, with 16 bases between them. The CDR3, as DNA: TGTGCCAGCAGTCCCCCCGCGGGCCAGGTGAACACTGAAGCTTTCTTT. It translates to CASSPPAGQVNTEAFF.

This chain connects TRBV5-1 to TRBJ2-3; 14 nucleotides match TRBD2. Germline V CDR1 and CDR2: SGHRS, YFSETQ. CDR3 length: 18 residues. V gave up 3 bases and J gave up 4 bases; unmatched junction bases: 10. CDR3 sequence: CASSSLTSGRARADTQYF. The CDR3 DNA is TGCGCCAGCAGCTCCCTGACTAGCGGGAGGGCCAGGGCAGATACGCAGTATTTT.

The V gene is TRBV19, the J gene TRBJ2-1, with D uncertain. The ends were cut back, 3 bases at V and 2 bases at J, with 11 bases in the middle. Per germline, CDR1 LNHDA and CDR2 SQIVND (reference sequence). This CDR3 is built from 15 residues. The CDR3 nucleotides read TGTGCCAGTAGTATTCCGGCGGCCGCCTACAATGAGCAGTTCTTC. This encodes CASSIPAAAYNEQFF.

In this sample, this clone turned up once. The V and J genes are TRBV28 and TRBJ1-5; perhaps TRBD1 as D (5 bases). Trimming removed 10 bases at V and 2 bases at J, with 15 bases between. The CDR3 has 14 residues. The V gene's germline CDR1 is MDHEN and CDR2 SYDVKM. CDR3 sequence: CATEGYRRNQPQHF. The CDR3 DNA reads TGTGCCACGGAGGGGTATCGACGCAATCAGCCCCAGCATTTT. The variable domain in full, with the rest retrieved from reference TRBV28 and TRBJ1-5, is DVKVTQSSRYLVKRTGEKVFLECVQDMDHENMFWYRQDPGLGLRLIYFSYDVKMKEKGDIPEGYSVSREKKERFSLILESASTNQTSMYLCATEGYRRNQPQHFGDGTRLSIL.

This rearrangement joins TRBV21-1 to TRBJ2-7; TRBD2 is the table's D call, not checked against the DNA. TRBV21-1 is assigned pseudogene status. The CDR3 is 17 residues long. CDR3 loop: CASSKDVQERESYEQYF. The CDR3 bases are TGTGCCAGCAGCAAAGACGTGCAGGAACGGGAGTCCTACGAGCAGTACTTC.

The chain is built from TRBV7-9 and TRBJ1-3; D is ambiguous. Trimming pared 1 base from V and 0 bases from J, leaving 10 bases between. This CDR3 is 16 amino acids long. The germline V gene encodes CDR1 SEHNR and CDR2 FQNEAQ (reference sequence). DNA of the CDR3: TGTGCCAGCAGCTTAGGGGAGGACCTCTCTGGAAACACCATATATTTT. Amino acids: CASSLGEDLSGNTIYF. Based on the CDR3 plus reference TRBV7-9 and TRBJ1-3, the full variable domain is DTGVSQNPRHKITKRGQNVTFRCDPISEHNRLYWYRQTLGQGPEFLTYFQNEAQLEKSRLLSDRFSAERPKGSFSTLEIQRTEQGDSAMYLCASSLGEDLSGNTIYFGEGSWLTVV.

The V gene is TRBV7-2, the J gene TRBJ2-7; 14 bases agree with TRBD2. The trim removed 1 base at V and 0 bases at J, leaving 2 bases unmatched. The CDR3 consists of 17 residues. Per germline, CDR1 SGHTA and CDR2 FQGNSA. DNA for the CDR3: TGTGCCAGCAGCTTAGGACTAGCGGGGGGGAGCTCCTACGAGCAGTACTTC. Translating gives CASSLGLAGGSSYEQYF.

CDR3 in amino acids: CASRWSEGEKLFF. Written as DNA, the CDR3 is TGTGCCAGCCGGTGGTCCGAGGGGGAAAAACTGTTTTTT. This chain connects TRBV7-8 to TRBJ1-4, with D perhaps matching TRBD1 (5 bases). Trimming pared 8 bases from V and 8 bases from J, leaving 15 bases between. CDR3 length equals 13 residues. From germline, CDR1 is SGHVS and CDR2 FQNEAQ.

The gene calls are TRBV5-4 and TRBJ1-2, with no clear D. Germline CDR1 SGHNT, CDR2 YYREEE (reference sequence). The CDR3 is 11 amino acids. V shed 2 bases and J shed 6 bases, with 5 bases lying between them. The CDR3 region is CASSFDDGYTF. The CDR3, as DNA: TGTGCCAGCAGCTTCGACGATGGCTACACCTTC.